One and the same sample provided the 26 T cell receptor beta chains below, sequenced in a study of OX40 agonist ivuxolimab in advanced cancers. Using immunoSEQ multiplex PCR, the repertoire was profiled, and TCRdb retains in-frame clones only, with some absent. The sample lists approximately 80,000 clones; around 85% were seen once. The sample was CD4+ or CD8+ T cells sorted from blood, taken in a trial of the OX40 agonist ivuxolimab. The receptors here all came from an adult with an advanced solid tumor such as melanoma, head and neck, liver or kidney cancer.

The chain recombines TRBV5-4 with TRBJ1-1; D not resolved. V gave up 4 bases and J gave up 2 bases, with 12 bases separating them. CDR1 is SGHNT and CDR2 is YYREEE in the germline V gene (reference sequence). This CDR3 is built from 14 residues. The CDR3 here is CASSPGIGNTEAFF. The CDR3, as DNA: TGTGCCAGCAGCCCGGGGATCGGAAACACTGAAGCTTTCTTT.

V is TRBV2 and J is TRBJ1-1; 11 bases agree with TRBD1. Trimming at V came to 11 bases and at J to 4 bases, leaving 12 bases not matched to a gene. CDR3 length equals 15 residues. Germline V lookup: CDR1 SNHLY, CDR2 FYNNEI. CDR3 residues: CAGGQGAYQGTEAFF. The CDR3 DNA follows: TGTGCCGGCGGACAGGGGGCATACCAGGGCACTGAAGCTTTCTTT. Based on the CDR3 plus reference TRBV2 and TRBJ1-1, the full variable domain is EPEVTQTPSHQVTQMGQEVILRCVPISNHLYFYWYRQILGQKVEFLVSFYNNEISEKSEIFDDQFSVERPDGSNFTLKIRSTKLEDSAMYFCAGGQGAYQGTEAFFGQGTRLTVV.

In its sample, this clone was seen once. This chain uses TRBV11-3 with TRBJ2-5; TRBD2 might be the D (6 bases). V dropped 5 bases and J dropped 4 bases, with 20 bases sitting between them. Germline lookup yields CDR1 SGHNT and CDR2 YENEEA. This CDR3 region has 16 residues. CDR3 amino acids: CASSPVGGAHRETQYF. The CDR3 bases are TGTGCCAGCAGCCCCGTTGGAGGGGCGCATCGAGAGACCCAGTACTTC.

The chain couples TRBV14 to TRBJ2-5; the match to TRBD2 covers 12 bases. The CDR3 length is 14 residues. From germline, CDR1 is SGHDN and CDR2 FVKESK. V dropped 5 bases and J dropped 7; count of bases not matched to a gene: 5. Written as DNA, the CDR3 is TGTGCCAGCAGCAGACTAGCGGGAGCGGGGACCCAGTACTTC. Residues: CASSRLAGAGTQYF.

In its sample, this clone ranks as medium-sized. The chain links TRBV7-2 to TRBJ2-7, with D tentatively TRBD1 (6 bases). Germline V CDR1 and CDR2: SGHTA, FQGNSA. Trimming shortened V by 5 bases and J by 1 base, and 12 bases separated the two germline ends. The CDR3 runs 14 residues. The CDR3 region is CASSPQGPSYEQYF. The CDR3 DNA reads as TGTGCCAGCAGCCCCCAGGGGCCGTCCTACGAGCAGTACTTC. The full variable domain, with the rest looked up from reference TRBV7-2 and TRBJ2-7, is GAGVSQSPSNKVTEKGKDVELRCDPISGHTALYWYRQSLGQGLEFLIYFQGNSAPDKSGLPSDRFSAERTGGSVSTLTIQRTQQEDSAVYLCASSPQGPSYEQYFGPGTRLTVT.

CDR3 bases: TGCAGCGTTTCCGAACCGAACACTGAAGCTTTCTTT. Translation: CSVSEPNTEAFF. The V call is TRBV29-1, the J call TRBJ1-1; D is ambiguous. The CDR3 has 12 residues. From germline, CDR1 is SQVTM and CDR2 ANQGSEA. Trimming took 5 bases from V and 1 from J, leaving 8 bases between them.

The rearrangement uses TRBV6-1 and TRBJ1-5; D may be TRBD1 (6 bases). V was cut by 6 bases and J by 3 bases, with 12 bases left in between. This CDR3 is built from 14 residues. The germline V gene encodes CDR1 MNHNS and CDR2 SASEGT. The CDR3 loop is CASRGWTVNQPQHF. CDR3 DNA: TGTGCCAGCAGAGGTTGGACAGTCAATCAGCCCCAGCATTTT.

The gene calls are TRBV14 and TRBJ2-1, with a possible D match to TRBD2 (5 bases). V lost 0 bases and J lost 3, with 21 bases in between. The CDR3 sequence is 19 residues long. From germline, CDR1 is SGHDN and CDR2 FVKESK. The CDR3 spells CASSQERQNGGYVYNEQFF. The CDR3 nucleotides read TGTGCCAGCAGCCAAGAGCGGCAAAACGGAGGTTACGTCTACAATGAGCAGTTCTTC.

The chain joins TRBV28 to TRBJ2-7; 9 positions match TRBD1. The junction had 7 bases not matched to a gene; V was cut back by 5 bases and J by 5 bases. This CDR3 has 14 residues. Germline V gives CDR1 MDHEN, CDR2 SYDVKM. CDR3 DNA sequence: TGTGCCAGCAGTGGTCCGACAGGGGGAAACGAGCAGTACTTC. It codes for CASSGPTGGNEQYF.

The chain couples TRBV9 to TRBJ2-4; D perhaps matches TRBD1 (5 bases). V was cut by 0 bases and J by 8 bases, with 15 bases left in between. The CDR3 length is 15 residues. Germline V CDR1 and CDR2: SGDLS, YYNGEE. The CDR3 here is CASSVEGIQQDIQYF. The CDR3 bases are TGTGCCAGCAGCGTAGAGGGTATTCAACAGGACATTCAGTACTTC.

The V call is TRBV27, the J call TRBJ2-3, with D possibly matching TRBD2 (6 bases). Per germline, CDR1 MNHEY and CDR2 SMNVEV (reference sequence). This CDR3 has 15 amino acids. Trimming took off 3 bases at V and 0 bases at J, with 10 bases between the two ends. The CDR3 loop is CASSLGGISTDTQYF. In DNA, the CDR3 is TGTGCCAGCAGTTTGGGCGGGATTAGCACAGATACGCAGTATTTT.

This rearrangement joins TRBV9 to TRBJ2-1; 7 bases align to TRBD2. V shed 0 bases, J shed 0 bases, and the junction held 3 bases outside the gene matches. The CDR3 consists of 16 residues. Germline V lookup: CDR1 SGDLS, CDR2 YYNGEE. DNA of the CDR3: TGTGCCAGCAGCGTAGACGGGAGGCGCTCCTACAATGAGCAGTTCTTC. Its translation: CASSVDGRRSYNEQFF.

The chain uses TRBV7-9 and TRBJ2-7; the D gene is possibly TRBD2 (5 bases). The germline V gene has CDR1 SEHNR and CDR2 FQNEAQ (reference sequence). The CDR3 runs 12 residues. The V and J ends lost 5 bases and 7 bases respectively, with 12 bases between them. The CDR3: CASSRRPGEQYF. The CDR3 coding sequence is TGTGCCAGCAGCCGGAGACCGGGAGAGCAGTACTTC.

This chain links TRBV30 with TRBJ1-2; no firm D call. Germline assignment: CDR1 GTSNPN and CDR2 SVGIG (reference sequence). CDR3 length: 14 amino acids. V lost 4 bases, J lost 5 bases, and 17 bases lay in between. Here the CDR3 DNA reads TGTGCCTGGACCCAGGTGGCTTCGGAGTATGGCTACACCTTC. It yields the protein CAWTQVASEYGYTF.

The gene calls are TRBV9 and TRBJ2-7, with no clear D. The V gene's germline CDR1 is SGDLS and CDR2 YYNGEE. The CDR3 loop spans 14 amino acids. V gave up 0 bases and J gave up 2 bases, with 9 bases separating them. Written as DNA, the CDR3 is TGTGCCAGCAGCGTAGGAACTCGAACCTACGAGCAGTACTTC. It is translated as CASSVGTRTYEQYF. Full variable domain (rest looked up from reference TRBV9 and TRBJ2-7): DSGVTQTPKHLITATGQRVTLRCSPRSGDLSVYWYQQSLDQGLQFLIQYYNGEERAKGNILERFSAQQFPDLHSELNLSSLELGDSALYFCASSVGTRTYEQYFGPGTRLTVT.

The chain carries TRBV30 and TRBJ2-7, with 7 bases matching TRBD1. CDR1 is GTSNPN and CDR2 is SVGIG in the germline V gene (reference sequence). The CDR3 is 14 residues long. The J segment lost 5 bases and the V segment lost 5 bases, leaving 12 bases of the junction unmatched. The CDR3 DNA sequence: TGTGCCTGGGGGACAGCCCGGGATCCTAACGAGCAGTACTTC. Residues: CAWGTARDPNEQYF.

The rearrangement links TRBV28 to TRBJ1-1; D uncertain. The germline V gene encodes CDR1 MDHEN and CDR2 SYDVKM. This CDR3 contains 15 residues. Trimming left V 1 base short and J 0 bases short, with 9 bases between. CDR3 sequence (DNA): TGTGCCAGCAGTTTATCGGCGAGGATGAACACTGAAGCTTTCTTT. Residues: CASSLSARMNTEAFF.

The V call is TRBV2, the J call TRBJ2-5; D perhaps matches TRBD2 (6 bases). CDR3 length: 14 residues. Trimming removed 7 bases at V and 3 bases at J, with 15 bases between. Germline-derived CDR1 and CDR2 are SNHLY and FYNNEI. The DNA for the CDR3 is TGTGCCAGCATAATGGTGTTAGCGGAAGAGACCCAGTACTTC. It is translated as CASIMVLAEETQYF.

The chain has TRBV4-2 and TRBJ2-7, with a tentative D call TRBD2 (6 bases). The CDR3 spans 14 residues. CDR1 LGHNA and CDR2 YNFKEQ come from the germline V gene. The ends were cut back, 3 bases at V and 3 bases at J, with 12 bases in the middle. As DNA, the CDR3 is TGTGCCAGCAGCCATGGGACTGTTTGCTACGAGCAGTACTTC. Residues: CASSHGTVCYEQYF.

The gene calls are TRBV18 and TRBJ1-1, with D maybe TRBD1 (5 bases). This CDR3 comprises 15 residues. The germline gives CDR1 KGHSH, CDR2 LQKENI. V was shortened by 0 bases and J by 5 bases, with 13 bases between the two germline ends. The CDR3 DNA reads TGTGCCAGCTCACCACCCCCCGGGGCGGGAACTGAAGCTTTCTTT. This gives the protein CASSPPPGAGTEAFF.

The gene calls are TRBV16 and TRBJ2-1; D remains unclear. Trimming cost V 2 bases and J 2 bases, with 7 bases left between them. CDR1 and CDR2 from the germline V gene are KGHSY and FQNENV. CDR3 length: 14 amino acids. The CDR3 bases are TGTGCCAGCAGCCAAGGCTTTACCTACAATGAGCAGTTCTTC. This gives the protein CASSQGFTYNEQFF.

This rearrangement joins TRBV19 to TRBJ2-3; no definite D call. With 1 base removed from V and 2 bases from J, the gap between germline ends came to 1 base. CDR1 is LNHDA and CDR2 is SQIVND in the germline V gene (reference sequence). The CDR3 covers 12 residues. The CDR3 spells CASSIATDTQYF. CDR3 coding DNA: TGTGCCAGTAGTATAGCCACAGATACGCAGTATTTT.

This clone showed up just once. The V call is TRBV28, the J call TRBJ2-3; D is unclear. The CDR3 contains 12 residues. V lost 6 bases and J 6 bases, leaving 10 bases between the germline ends. CDR1 is MDHEN and CDR2 is SYDVKM in the germline V gene. The CDR3 reads CASRPDEDTQYF. The CDR3 nucleotides read TGTGCCAGCAGGCCGGACGAGGATACGCAGTATTTT.

Only one count was recorded for this clone. The J gene is TRBJ2-5, the V gene TRBV6-5; 9 bases are shared with TRBD2. Near its end, the DNA agrees better with TRBJ2-7, so the J call may be wrong. Germline lookup yields CDR1 MNHEY and CDR2 SVGAGI. There are 15 residues in the CDR3. CDR3 nucleotides: TGTGCCCTGCACTACCATAGCGGGAGCTCCTACGAGCAGTACTTC. Residues: CALHYHSGSSYEQYF.

The gene calls are TRBV6-1 and TRBJ2-7; D remains ambiguous. This CDR3 spans 14 amino acids. CDR1 and CDR2 (germline): MNHNS, SASEGT. V was pared by 1 base and J by 3 bases, with 10 bases between. CDR3 in amino acids: CASSEGGSLYEQYF. The DNA for the CDR3 is TGTGCCAGCAGTGAAGGCGGCAGCCTCTACGAGCAGTACTTC.

The chain carries TRBV15 and TRBJ2-3; D is possibly TRBD2 (5 bases). Trimming cost V 7 bases and J 2 bases, with 16 bases left between them. Looked up from germline, CDR1 is LNHNV and CDR2 is YYDKDF (reference sequence). CDR3 length: 15 residues. The CDR3 nucleotides read TGTGCCACCACCTCGAGGGTCCCCTACACAGATACGCAGTATTTT. Protein: CATTSRVPYTDTQYF.